A selection of T cell receptor beta chains follows, all from one sample in a study of T cell responses to AZD1222 COVID-19 vaccine. Data came from immunoSEQ multiplex PCR; TCRdb stores just in-frame clones and leaves some out. The table records more than 95,000 clones, roughly 80% of them present only once. The input for sequencing was peripheral blood, taken on day 0 of AZD1222 vaccination. All receptors come from an adult in good health. CDR3s include the opening cysteine and the closing phenylalanine or tryptophan. D genes are given only for firm matches. The size of a clone is reported for some rows only, either as once, few or many, or as a class for expanded clones.

j_call d_call clone_size v_call cdr3_aa cdr3_nt
TRBJ1-5 - - TRBV5-1 CASSLDGFQPQHF TGCGCCAGCAGCTTGGATGGTTTTCAGCCCCAGCATTTT
TRBJ1-2 - - TRBV14 CASSQDFFGGYTF TGTGCCAGCAGCCAAGATTTCTTTGGTGGCTACACCTTC
TRBJ2-7 - - TRBV29-1 CSVEDFLTYEQYF TGCAGCGTTGAAGATTTCCTGACCTACGAGCAGTACTTC
TRBJ2-1 TRBD2 - TRBV7-6 CASSLAGGGSYNEQFF TGTGCCAGCAGCTTAGCGGGGGGGGGATCTTACAATGAGCAGTTCTTC
TRBJ1-4 - - TRBV6-5 CASSYSRLMGPEKLFF TGTGCCAGCAGTTACTCCCGGCTAATGGGTCCAGAAAAACTGTTTTTT
TRBJ2-5 - - TRBV7-2 CASTRSLARFGETQYF TGTGCCAGCACCCGGAGTCTAGCGAGATTTGGGGAGACCCAGTACTTC
TRBJ2-2 - - TRBV3-1/TRBV3-2 CASSPPEGAGELFF TGTGCCAGCAGCCCCCCTGAGGGCGCCGGGGAGCTGTTTTTT
TRBJ1-6 - - TRBV7-8 CASSLGGEAPLHF TGTGCCAGCAGCTTAGGAGGGGAGGCACCCCTCCACTTT
TRBJ2-5 TRBD2 - TRBV25-1 CASRLPAGEETQYF TGTGCCAGCAGGTTACCAGCGGGGGAAGAGACCCAGTACTTC
TRBJ1-2 TRBD1 few TRBV5-1 CASSFGGTGGGYGYTF TGCGCCAGCAGCTTCGGTGGGACAGGGGGCGGCTATGGCTACACCTTC
TRBJ2-7 - - TRBV12-3/TRBV12-4 CASSSGSLQYF TGTGCCAGCAGTTCCGGGAGTCTCCAGTACTTC
TRBJ1-6 TRBD1 - TRBV2 CASSEGQGGNSPLHF TGTGCCAGCAGCGAAGGACAGGGAGGTAATTCACCCCTCCACTTT
TRBJ1-1 TRBD1 - TRBV7-9 CASTAGTGLPNRRLNTEAFF TGTGCCAGCACCGCCGGGACAGGCCTACCAAATCGACGTTTGAACACTGAAGCTTTCTTT
TRBJ2-1 TRBD2 - TRBV5-6 CASSLGRGGLEQFF TGTGCCAGCAGCCTGGGGCGGGGGGGCCTCGAGCAGTTCTTC
TRBJ1-2 TRBD1 - TRBV7-2 CASSFSGTGLDYTF TGTGCCAGCAGCTTCTCCGGGACAGGGCTCGACTACACCTTC
TRBJ2-1 - - TRBV18 CASSPPDGNNEQFF TGTGCCAGCTCACCCCCTGACGGGAACAATGAGCAGTTCTTC